This record concerns one T cell receptor (beta chain) sequence. Its cognate antigen is unknown. This sample is part of a study of T cell responses to AZD1222 COVID-19 vaccine. The protocol was immunoSEQ multiplex PCR, while the TCRdb copy is restricted to in-frame clones and leaves out a portion. The table has approximately 110,000 clones, around 86% seen once. Whole-study results and caveats: The study sampled repertoires only after the peak T cell response.

The germline gives CDR1 MDHEN, CDR2 SYDVKM. The CDR3 loop spans 14 amino acids. V lost 6 bases and J lost 1, with 9 bases in between. V usage is TRBV28 and J usage is TRBJ2-2, with D possibly TRBD1 on 6 matching bases. The sample consisted of peripheral blood, taken on day 0 of AZD1222 vaccination. This sequence was found in an adult in good health. CDR3 sequence reads: CASSPDRNTGELFF. The CDR3 DNA reads as TGTGCCAGCAGCCCGGACAGGAACACCGGGGAGCTGTTTTTT.